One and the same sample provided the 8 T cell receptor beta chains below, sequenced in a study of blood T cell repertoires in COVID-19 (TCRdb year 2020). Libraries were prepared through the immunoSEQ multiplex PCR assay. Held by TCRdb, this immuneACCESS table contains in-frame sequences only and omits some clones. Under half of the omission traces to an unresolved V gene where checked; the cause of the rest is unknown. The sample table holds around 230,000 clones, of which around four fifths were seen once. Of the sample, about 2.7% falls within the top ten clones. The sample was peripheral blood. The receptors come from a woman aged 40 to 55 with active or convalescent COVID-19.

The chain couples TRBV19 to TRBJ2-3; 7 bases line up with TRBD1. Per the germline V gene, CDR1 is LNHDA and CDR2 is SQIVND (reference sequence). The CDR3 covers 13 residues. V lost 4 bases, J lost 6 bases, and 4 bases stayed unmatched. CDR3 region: CASSRQQGDTQYF. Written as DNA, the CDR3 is TGTGCCAGTAGTAGACAACAGGGGGATACGCAGTATTTT. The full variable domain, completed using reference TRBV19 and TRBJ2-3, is DGGITQSPKYLFRKEGQNVTLSCEQNLNHDAMYWYRQDPGQGLRLIYYSQIVNDFQKGDIAEGYSVSREKKESFPLTVTSAQKNPTAFYLCASSRQQGDTQYFGPGTRLTVL.

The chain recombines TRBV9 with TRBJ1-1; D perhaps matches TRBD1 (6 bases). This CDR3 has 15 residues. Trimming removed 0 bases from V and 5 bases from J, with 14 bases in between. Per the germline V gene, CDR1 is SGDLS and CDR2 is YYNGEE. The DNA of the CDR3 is TGTGCCAGCAGCGTAGGGGTAGGGGGTTTGACTGAAGCTTTCTTT. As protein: CASSVGVGGLTEAFF.

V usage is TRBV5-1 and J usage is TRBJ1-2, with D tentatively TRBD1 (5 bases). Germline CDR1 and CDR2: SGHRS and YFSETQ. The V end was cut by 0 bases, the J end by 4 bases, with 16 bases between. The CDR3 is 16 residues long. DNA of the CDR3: TGCGCCAGCAGCTTGGCTCCGGGAGGTGGGGGCTATGGCTACACCTTC. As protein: CASSLAPGGGGYGYTF.

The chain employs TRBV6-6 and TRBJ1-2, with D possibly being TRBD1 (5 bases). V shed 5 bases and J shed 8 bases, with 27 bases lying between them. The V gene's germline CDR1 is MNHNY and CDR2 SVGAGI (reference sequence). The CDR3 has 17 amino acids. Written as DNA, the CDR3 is TGTGCCAGCAGTCTAGGGAATCCCGGGACTATAAGAAGGGGCTACACCTTC. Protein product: CASSLGNPGTIRRGYTF.

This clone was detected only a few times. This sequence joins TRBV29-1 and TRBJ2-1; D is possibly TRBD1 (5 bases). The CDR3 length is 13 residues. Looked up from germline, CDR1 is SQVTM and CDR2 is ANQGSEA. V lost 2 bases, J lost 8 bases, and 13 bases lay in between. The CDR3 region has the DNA TGCAGCGTTGAATGGGGCGGCCTTGATGAGCAGTTCTTC. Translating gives CSVEWGGLDEQFF.

The CDR3 DNA reads TGTGCCAGCCGACTTGAAAACACCGGGGAGCTGTTTTTT. Translating gives CASRLENTGELFF. This chain joins TRBV2 and TRBJ2-2; D unresolved. Germline V CDR1 and CDR2: SNHLY, FYNNEI. V was trimmed by 8 bases and J by 2 bases, leaving 9 bases between them. The CDR3 loop spans 13 amino acids.

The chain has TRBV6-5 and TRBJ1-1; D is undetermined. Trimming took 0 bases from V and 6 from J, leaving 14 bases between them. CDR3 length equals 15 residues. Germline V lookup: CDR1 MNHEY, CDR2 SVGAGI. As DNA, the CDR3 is TGTGCCAGCAGTTACTCGATTCTACTGAGCCCTGAAGCTTTCTTT. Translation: CASSYSILLSPEAFF.

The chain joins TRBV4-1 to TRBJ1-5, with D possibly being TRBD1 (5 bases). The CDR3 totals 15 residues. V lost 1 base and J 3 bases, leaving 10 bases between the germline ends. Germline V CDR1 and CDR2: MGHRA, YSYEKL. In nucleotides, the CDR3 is TGCGCCAGCAGCCAAGGGGGGGGATTCAATCAGCCCCAGCATTTT. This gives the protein CASSQGGGFNQPQHF.